Below are 21 T cell receptor beta chains sequenced from a single sample in a study of OX40 agonist ivuxolimab in advanced cancers. The data were produced by immunoSEQ multiplex PCR, yet TCRdb's version contains in-frame clones alone and is incomplete. This sample has approximately 11,000 clones, with roughly 86% found just once. The sequenced sample was CD4+ or CD8+ T cells sorted from blood, obtained in a trial of the OX40 agonist ivuxolimab. These receptor sequences come from an adult with an advanced solid tumor such as melanoma, head and neck, liver or kidney cancer.

The chain joins TRBV28 to TRBJ2-1; D is possibly TRBD1 or TRBD2 (5 bases each). The CDR3 totals 15 residues. V lost 2 bases to trimming and J lost 7 bases, with 15 bases between them. CDR1 MDHEN and CDR2 SYDVKM come from the germline V gene. CDR3 DNA: TGTGCCAGCAGTTTAGGGGGTCGTTTTGGGAATGAGCAGTTCTTC. Its protein product is CASSLGGRFGNEQFF.

The chain employs TRBV7-8 and TRBJ2-7; no definite D call. The CDR3 has 13 residues. CDR1 is SGHVS, CDR2 FQNEAQ, per germline. V was pared by 1 base and J by 7 bases, with 11 bases between. The CDR3 is CASSLGGLREQYF. CDR3 nucleotides: TGTGCCAGCAGCTTAGGGGGATTACGAGAGCAGTACTTC.

This chain links TRBV7-2 with TRBJ2-7; 8 nucleotides match TRBD1. V was clipped by 5 bases and J by 2 bases; unmatched bases: 5. This CDR3 contains 14 residues. Germline CDR1 SGHTA, CDR2 FQGNSA. The CDR3 sequence: CASSRGQGPYEQYF. The CDR3 DNA sequence: TGTGCCAGCAGCCGAGGACAGGGTCCCTACGAGCAGTACTTC.

The chain has TRBV2 and TRBJ1-1, with D maybe TRBD1 (6 bases). The length of the CDR3 is 12 residues. Germline assignment: CDR1 SNHLY and CDR2 FYNNEI. V gave up 6 bases and J gave up 7 bases, with 12 bases separating them. The CDR3, as DNA: TGTGCCAGCAGCGATAGGGGGTTTGAAGCTTTCTTT. Protein: CASSDRGFEAFF.

This rearrangement joins TRBV15 to TRBJ2-6; TRBD1 might be the D (5 bases). V lost 5 bases and J lost 3, with 11 bases in between. Per germline, CDR1 LNHNV and CDR2 YYDKDF (reference sequence). The CDR3 is made up of 15 amino acids. CDR3 DNA: TGTGCCACCAGCTCAAGGGGAAGTGGGGCCAACGTCCTGACTTTC. It yields the protein CATSSRGSGANVLTF.

The chain links TRBV6-1 to TRBJ2-3, with 11 bases lining up with TRBD2. CDR3 length equals 15 residues. Per germline, CDR1 MNHNS and CDR2 SASEGT. The ends lost 6 bases at V and 6 bases at J; junction bases unmatched: 8. In DNA form, the CDR3 reads TGTGCCAGCAGACAGACTAGCGGGACAGGGGATACGCAGTATTTT. This encodes CASRQTSGTGDTQYF.

V gene TRBV7-3 combines with J gene TRBJ1-6, with 10 nucleotides matching TRBD1. V lost 3 bases to trimming and J lost 9 bases; unmatched junction nucleotides: 5. This CDR3 is 15 amino acids long. Germline V gives CDR1 SGHTA, CDR2 FQGTGA. CDR3: CASSLTDRGLSPLHF. In DNA, the CDR3 is TGTGCCAGCAGCTTGACAGACAGGGGGCTTTCACCCCTCCACTTT.

The chain combines TRBV13 with TRBJ2-2; tentative D call: TRBD1 (6 bases). CDR3 length: 15 amino acids. V was trimmed by 3 bases and J by 3 bases, leaving 11 bases between them. Germline V lookup: CDR1 PRHDT, CDR2 FYEKMQ (reference sequence). The CDR3 here is CASSLVQGDTGELFF. The CDR3 region has the DNA TGTGCCAGCAGCTTGGTACAGGGCGACACCGGGGAGCTGTTTTTT.

The chain combines TRBV5-7 with TRBJ2-7, with 9 bases aligning to TRBD1. TRBV5-7 is treated as an ORF (open reading frame) with a function not yet certain. The CDR3 is 15 residues long. V was clipped by 3 bases and J by 2 bases; unmatched bases: 6. Here the CDR3 reads CASSWGDRVAYEQYF. In DNA, the CDR3 is TGTGCCAGCAGCTGGGGGGACAGGGTGGCCTACGAGCAGTACTTC.

The chain links TRBV7-9 to TRBJ2-1, with 11 bases identical to TRBD2. With V trimmed by 5 bases and J by 2 bases, 2 bases remained unmatched. The CDR3 totals 15 residues. The germline V gene has CDR1 SEHNR and CDR2 FQNEAQ (reference sequence). CDR3 DNA sequence: TGTGCCAGCAGCGAACTAGCGGGAGCCTACAATGAGCAGTTCTTC. It yields the protein CASSELAGAYNEQFF.

The CDR3 spells CASSYSGDPNYGYTF. In DNA form, the CDR3 reads TGTGCCAGCAGTTACTCGGGGGACCCTAACTATGGCTACACCTTC. The gene calls are TRBV6-6 and TRBJ1-2; possibly TRBD1 for D (5 bases). The CDR3 loop spans 15 amino acids. V was pared by 0 bases and J by 0 bases, with 8 bases between. Germline CDR1 reads MNHNY; CDR2 reads SVGAGI (reference sequence).

The chain links TRBV7-8 to TRBJ2-1; D is ambiguous. Trimming took 0 bases from V and 10 from J, leaving 7 bases between them. Germline assignment: CDR1 SGHVS and CDR2 FQNEAQ. CDR3 length: 12 residues. The CDR3 DNA reads TGTGCCAGCAGCTTAGCGGGTCGCGAGCAGTTCTTC. Protein product: CASSLAGREQFF.

The V and J genes are TRBV29-1 and TRBJ2-7, with 9 positions matching TRBD1. Germline V gene sequence: CDR1 SQVTM, CDR2 ANQGSEA. The CDR3 consists of 14 residues. Trimming cost V 7 bases and J 5 bases; bases outside gene matches: 12. CDR3 DNA: TGCAGCGCCGCACCGGGACAGGGAGCGGACGAGCAGTACTTC. Translation gives CSAAPGQGADEQYF.

V gene TRBV30 combines with J gene TRBJ1-5; D perhaps matches TRBD1 (5 bases). Germline V CDR1 and CDR2: GTSNPN, SVGIG (reference sequence). V lost 5 bases and J 1 base, leaving 21 bases between the germline ends. This CDR3 is built from 17 residues. The CDR3 bases are TGTGCCTGGCCCGGAGGAGGGGACTTAGACAGCAATCAGCCCCAGCATTTT. Translation gives CAWPGGGDLDSNQPQHF.

This clone was seen just once. The chain has TRBV9 and TRBJ2-1; the match to TRBD2 covers 11 bases. There are 15 residues in the CDR3. Germline V gives CDR1 SGDLS, CDR2 YYNGEE. V lost 3 bases, J lost 5 bases, and 4 bases stayed unmatched. DNA of the CDR3: TGTGCCAGCAGCGGGCTAGCGGGAGGCCACAATGAGCAGTTCTTC. Protein product: CASSGLAGGHNEQFF.

CDR3 in DNA: TGTGCCATCGGCGGGACTAGCGGGGGTAACGAGCAGTTCTTC. This encodes CAIGGTSGGNEQFF. The rearrangement uses TRBV10-3 and TRBJ2-1, with TRBD2 matching 14 bases. The CDR3 length is 14 residues. Germline assignment: CDR1 ENHRY and CDR2 SYGVKD. The V segment lost 8 bases and the J segment 10 bases; nucleotides outside the gene matches: 7.

This clone came up once. The chain combines TRBV11-3 with TRBJ2-1; 10 bases are shared with TRBD2. Per the germline V gene, CDR1 is SGHNT and CDR2 is YENEEA. The J segment lost 7 bases and the V segment lost 0 bases, leaving 6 bases of the junction unmatched. CDR3 length equals 16 residues. The CDR3 sequence: CASSLDSGRPGNEQFF. For the CDR3, the DNA is TGTGCCAGCAGCTTAGATAGCGGGAGGCCGGGGAATGAGCAGTTCTTC.

V and J are TRBV5-5 and TRBJ1-3; 7 bases are a match to TRBD1. CDR3 length equals 15 residues. Germline-derived CDR1 and CDR2 are SGHKS and YYEKEE (reference sequence). Unmatched junction bases numbered 5, after V lost 5 bases and J lost 0 bases. CDR3 loop: CASRTGTDSGNTIYF. CDR3 sequence (DNA): TGTGCCAGCAGAACCGGGACAGACTCTGGAAACACCATATATTTT.

This rearrangement joins TRBV27 to TRBJ2-7; the D gene is possibly TRBD1 (6 bases). Germline CDR1 reads MNHEY; CDR2 reads SMNVEV (reference sequence). The CDR3 length is 14 residues. V dropped 6 bases and J dropped 7 bases, with 19 bases sitting between them. In DNA, the CDR3 is TGTGCCAGCAGGCCTATGGGGACACTGGGGGAGCAGTACTTC. Amino acid sequence: CASRPMGTLGEQYF.

The J gene is TRBJ2-3, the V gene TRBV27; D gene unclear. V was cut by 2 bases and J by 2 bases, with 8 bases left in between. The CDR3 is 14 amino acids. From germline, CDR1 is MNHEY and CDR2 SMNVEV (reference sequence). CDR3 protein: CASSLIFHTDTQYF. The CDR3 bases are TGTGCCAGCAGTTTAATCTTCCACACAGATACGCAGTATTTT.

This chain joins TRBV5-5 and TRBJ2-5; D is uncertain. The CDR3 is 14 residues long. Germline V gene sequence: CDR1 SGHKS, CDR2 YYEKEE (reference sequence). The V end was cut by 3 bases, the J end by 3 bases, with 12 bases between. The DNA of the CDR3 is TGTGCCAGCAGCTCGCGTGCGTGGGAAGAGACCCAGTACTTC. Translated: CASSSRAWEETQYF.